This T cell receptor (beta chain) was found in a study of blood T cells in healthy people across ages. Findings of the study overall: Long-lived donors had more naive CD4+ cells and higher diversity than aged donors. Roughly linear declines in TCR beta diversity per million T cells occurred with age.

This clonotype was seen only a few times. What it binds is not known. Primers used in a second PCR of roughly 6 to 12 cycles were a sample-barcoded 5' primer and a J-beta primer mix. Each CDR3 protein gets one entry after TCRdb re-called the 5' RACE reads with MiXCR. Of around 800,000 distinct CDR3 sequences in the sample, 35% to 60% were seen once. Peripheral blood, approximately 10 milliliters per donor, was collected. Researchers report isolating at least 7 million PBMCs per sample. Input material: blood. The clonotype was recovered from an elderly man in good health.

In DNA form, the CDR3 reads TGTGCCAGCAGTTTAATGGGGGGGCTTGGGTCAAATCAGCCCCAGCATTTT. Translation gives CASSLMGGLGSNQPQHF. The J gene is TRBJ1-5, the V gene TRBV27; the D gene is possibly TRBD1 (6 bases). V was clipped by 2 bases and J by 4 bases, with 18 bases between them. CDR3 length: 17 residues. Germline values: CDR1 MNHEY, CDR2 SMNVEV (reference sequence).